These 25 T cell receptor beta chains originate from one sample sequenced in a study of T cells in Graves' hyperthyroidism and ophthalmopathy. The investigators amplified TCR beta CDR3 regions from RNA transcripts. RT-PCR in the first round (using the HTBI primer set) targeted the TCR CDR3. TCRdb used MiXCR to reprocess the multiplex PCR reads, holding one entry per CDR3 protein. This table holds 550,000 to 600,000 distinct CDR3 sequences, 14% found once. The sequencing input was blood. These receptors were obtained from a young woman with Graves' ophthalmopathy.

With regard to this clonotype: A much more abundant neighbour one base away suggests this may be a read error. This chain connects TRBV24-1 to TRBJ2-2; D is unresolved. The CDR3 is 14 amino acids. Per germline, CDR1 KGHDR and CDR2 SFDVKD. With 8 bases removed from V and 1 base from J, the gap between germline ends came to 10 bases. This CDR3 reads CATMCAGNTGELFF. CDR3 sequence (DNA): TGTGCCACCATGTGCGCAGGGAACACCGGGGAGCTGTTTTTT.

On this clonotype: A read error may explain this, as a much larger clone is one base away. This chain uses TRBV5-1 with TRBJ2-7, with 10 bases fitting TRBD1. The CDR3 has 14 amino acids. Germline V gives CDR1 SGHRS, CDR2 YFSETQ. CDR3 DNA sequence: TGTGCCAGCAGCGTATATCGGACAGGGGGCGAGCAGTACTTC. Translated: CASSVYRTGGEQYF.

The chain joins TRBV29-1 to TRBJ1-2; 7 nucleotides agree with TRBD1. Trimming removed 3 bases from V and 2 bases from J; junction bases left unmatched: 3. Germline CDR1 SQVTM, CDR2 ANQGSEA. The CDR3 loop spans 13 amino acids. For the CDR3, the DNA is TGCAGCGTTGATGACAGGGAGAACTATGGCTACACCTTC. This sequence encodes CSVDDRENYGYTF.

The sample holds many counts of this clonotype. This chain links TRBV2 with TRBJ2-5; D is unclear. The V and J ends lost 4 bases and 2 bases respectively, with 8 bases between them. This CDR3 contains 13 residues. CDR1 is SNHLY, CDR2 FYNNEI, per germline. CDR3 DNA sequence: TGTGCCAGCAGTGTAGGTTCTCAAGAGACCCAGTACTTC. It codes for CASSVGSQETQYF.

This clonotype has a count of ten or more. V and J are TRBV30 and TRBJ1-4, with D hard to call. Trimming removed 0 bases from V and 8 bases from J, with 13 bases in between. The germline gives CDR1 GTSNPN, CDR2 SVGIG (reference sequence). This CDR3 region has 14 residues. The CDR3 region is CAWSVREGGEKLFF. DNA for the CDR3: TGTGCCTGGAGTGTACGTGAGGGAGGAGAAAAACTGTTTTTT.

In its sample, this clonotype was seen many times. The gene calls are TRBV29-1 and TRBJ2-7, with a weak D call TRBD1 (6 bases). The CDR3 runs to 15 residues. Per germline, CDR1 SQVTM and CDR2 ANQGSEA. V lost 2 bases, J lost 0 bases, and 14 bases lay in between. The CDR3 loop is CSVERPGTHSYEQYF. CDR3 DNA: TGCAGCGTTGAACGCCCCGGGACACACTCCTACGAGCAGTACTTC.

For this clonotype: The junction differs from germline at one of its ends, possibly a read error. The V gene is TRBV10-3, the J gene TRBJ2-2; tentatively, D is TRBD2 (5 bases). The CDR3 spans 13 residues. The germline gives CDR1 ENHRY, CDR2 SYGVKD. The CDR3 protein is CAISERRTGKLFF. The CDR3 DNA sequence: TGTGCCATCAGTGAGCGAAGGACCGGGAAGCTGTTTTTT.

This clonotype was counted ten times or more. The J gene is TRBJ2-7, the V gene TRBV30, with D maybe TRBD2 (5 bases). The V and J ends lost 3 bases and 2 bases respectively, with 17 bases between them. CDR3 size: 15 residues. Germline values: CDR1 GTSNPN, CDR2 SVGIG (reference sequence). CDR3 coding DNA: TGTGCCTGGAGAGACCAAGATGAGCGGCCCTACGAGCAGTACTTC. Translating gives CAWRDQDERPYEQYF.

This clonotype was observed at least ten times. The chain uses TRBV28 and TRBJ1-2; D unclear. V was pared by 3 bases and J by 2 bases, with 7 bases between. This CDR3 contains 13 residues. Germline lookup yields CDR1 MDHEN and CDR2 SYDVKM. The CDR3 reads CASSFQANYGYTF. CDR3 DNA: TGTGCCAGCAGTTTCCAGGCAAACTATGGCTACACCTTC.

This sequence joins TRBV6-1 and TRBJ2-7, with 8 nucleotides matching TRBD1. The CDR3 runs 14 residues. The V gene end was trimmed by 6 bases and the J gene end by 2 bases; junction bases not matched to a gene: 6. Per the germline V gene, CDR1 is MNHNS and CDR2 is SASEGT. CDR3 residues: CASRDGQGPYEQYF. The DNA of the CDR3 is TGTGCCAGCAGGGACGGACAGGGACCCTACGAGCAGTACTTC.

A remark on this clonotype: A read error may produce the germline difference seen at one junction end. The rearrangement uses TRBV6-1 and TRBJ1-4, with a weak D call TRBD1 (5 bases). This CDR3 is 17 amino acids long. Germline values: CDR1 MNHNS, CDR2 SASEGT. This CDR3 is CASSYPDRPTTNEELFF. DNA for the CDR3: TGTGCCAGCAGTTATCCTGACAGACCAACAACTAATGAAGAACTGTTTTTT.

This sequence joins TRBV24-1 and TRBJ2-3; no clear D. Germline V lookup: CDR1 KGHDR, CDR2 SFDVKD. This CDR3 region has 14 residues. V lost 9 bases and J 0 bases, leaving 12 bases between the germline ends. The CDR3 nucleotides read TGTGCCACCTCCGCAGCTTTTAGCACAGATACGCAGTATTTT. Its translation is CATSAAFSTDTQYF.

This clonotype was counted many times. The J gene is TRBJ2-2, the V gene TRBV2, with unresolved D. The germline V gene has CDR1 SNHLY and CDR2 FYNNEI. This CDR3 contains 11 residues. V shed 3 bases and J shed 7 bases, with 3 bases lying between them. CDR3 region: CASSESGELFF. The CDR3 nucleotides read TGTGCCAGCAGTGAGAGCGGGGAGCTGTTTTTT.

This clonotype has a count of ten or more. The V call is TRBV7-2, the J call TRBJ2-3, with TRBD1 matching 9 bases. Germline V CDR1 and CDR2: SGHTA, FQGNSA. The CDR3 spans 18 residues. The ends lost 1 base at V and 2 bases at J; junction bases unmatched: 10. CDR3 nucleotide sequence: TGTGCCAGCAGCTTAGAAGTCCCGCGACAGGGGGACACAGATACGCAGTATTTT. Its translation: CASSLEVPRQGDTDTQYF.

This clonotype was observed many times. The chain employs TRBV29-1 and TRBJ1-1; D not resolved. Per germline, CDR1 SQVTM and CDR2 ANQGSEA. Trimming shortened V by 6 bases and J by 1 base, and 12 bases separated the two germline ends. This CDR3 spans 13 amino acids. The CDR3 loop reads CSVSREQNTEAFF. The CDR3 DNA follows: TGCAGCGTCAGCCGGGAACAGAACACTGAAGCTTTCTTT. The full variable domain, with the rest looked up from reference TRBV29-1 and TRBJ1-1, is SAVISQKPSRDICQRGTSLTIQCQVDSQVTMMFWYRQQPGQSLTLIATANQGSEATYESGFVIDKFPISRPNLTFSTLTVSNMSPEDSSIYLCSVSREQNTEAFFGQGTRLTVV.

This clonotype was seen repeatedly, ten times or more. The V gene is TRBV28, the J gene TRBJ1-2; TRBD1 might be the D (6 bases). Germline V gene lookup returns CDR1 MDHEN and CDR2 SYDVKM. The CDR3 consists of 16 residues. V was shortened by 6 bases and J by 4 bases, with 21 bases between the two germline ends. The CDR3, as DNA: TGTGCCAGCAGCTGGGATGGACCGACAGGCCCCTATGGCTACACCTTC. Translating it yields CASSWDGPTGPYGYTF.

This clonotype was observed at least ten times. The chain recombines TRBV12-3 or TRBV12-4 with TRBJ2-2; TRBD1 agrees at 7 bases. The V segment lost 5 bases and the J segment 5 bases; nucleotides outside the gene matches: 5. CDR3 length equals 14 residues. The CDR3 DNA follows: TGTGCCAGCAGTCGAGAGACAGGGACCGGGGAGCTGTTTTTT. Its protein is CASSRETGTGELFF.

The table lists this clonotype with a few counts. The chain recombines TRBV7-3 with TRBJ1-3; D gene ambiguous. V was clipped by 2 bases and J by 2 bases, with 10 bases between them. Per germline, CDR1 SGHTA and CDR2 FQGTGA. The CDR3 is 15 residues long. The CDR3 region is CASSLHSGPGNTIYF. The CDR3, as DNA: TGTGCCAGCAGCTTACATAGTGGACCTGGAAACACCATATATTTT. Complete variable domain (other parts from reference TRBV7-3 and TRBJ1-3): GAGVSQTPSNKVTEKGKYVELRCDPISGHTALYWYRQSLGQGPEFLIYFQGTGAADDSGLPNDRFFAVRPEGSVSTLKIQRTERGDSAVYLCASSLHSGPGNTIYFGEGSWLTVV.

This clonotype occurred a few times. This rearrangement joins TRBV29-1 to TRBJ2-7; tentatively, D is TRBD1 or TRBD2 (5 bases each). The germline gives CDR1 SQVTM, CDR2 ANQGSEA. This CDR3 spans 12 amino acids. The germline V and J ends were trimmed by 4 bases and 2 bases, with 9 bases remaining between them. Here the CDR3 reads CSVVTGPYEQYF. As DNA, the CDR3 is TGCAGCGTTGTTACGGGGCCCTACGAGCAGTACTTC.

This clonotype was detected many times. CDR3 amino acids: CSVEGQGTYEQYF. Written as DNA, the CDR3 is TGCAGCGTTGAGGGACAGGGAACCTACGAGCAGTACTTC. The genes are TRBV29-1 and TRBJ2-7, with TRBD1 identical over 9 bases. With V trimmed by 3 bases and J by 2 bases, 2 bases remained unmatched. The CDR3 covers 13 residues. Germline values: CDR1 SQVTM, CDR2 ANQGSEA.

This clonotype was recorded many times. This sequence joins TRBV12-3 or TRBV12-4 and TRBJ2-3; TRBD2 agrees at 9 bases. V was pared by 6 bases and J by 3 bases, with 25 bases of the junction left unmatched. The CDR3 totals 21 residues. CDR3 loop: CASSSPWVSPSGKGRTDTQYF. The DNA for the CDR3 is TGTGCCAGCAGCTCACCGTGGGTCAGCCCTAGCGGGAAAGGGCGGACAGATACGCAGTATTTT.

In its sample, this clonotype was seen many times. This rearrangement joins TRBV5-6 to TRBJ1-2, with a possible D match to TRBD1 (5 bases). The CDR3 has 14 amino acids. In germline, CDR1 is SGHDT, CDR2 YYEEEE. V lost 0 bases and J lost 5, with 11 bases in between. The CDR3 coding sequence is TGTGCCAGCAGCTTGGAAGGCAGGGAGTATGGCTACACCTTC. Translating gives CASSLEGREYGYTF.

Concerning this clonotype itself: A much larger clone is a single base away; this may be a read error. CDR3 sequence: CSPRRGSTYEQYF. The CDR3 region has the DNA TGCAGTCCTAGAAGGGGGAGTACCTACGAGCAGTACTTC. The rearrangement uses TRBV20-1 and TRBJ2-7; tentative D call: TRBD1 (6 bases). The germline V gene encodes CDR1 DFQATT and CDR2 SNEGSKA (reference sequence). The CDR3 sequence is 13 residues long.

This clonotype was seen repeatedly, ten times or more. The rearrangement links TRBV13 to TRBJ2-2; TRBD1 matches at 9 bases. The CDR3 totals 15 residues. CDR1 is PRHDT, CDR2 FYEKMQ, per germline (reference sequence). V shed 4 bases, J shed 4 bases, and the junction held 4 bases outside the gene matches. The CDR3 DNA is TGTGCCAGCAGCTGGCGGGACAGGGCCACCGGGGAGCTGTTTTTT. Its protein is CASSWRDRATGELFF.

The chain joins TRBV30 to TRBJ1-6; no reliable D call. The CDR3 totals 18 residues. Germline CDR1 is GTSNPN and CDR2 is SVGIG (reference sequence). With 3 bases removed from V and 5 bases from J, the gap between germline ends came to 23 bases. The CDR3 DNA sequence: TGTGCCTGGAGGGCCACCCGTGCAATGTCTCTAAATAATTCACCCCTCCACTTT. It is translated as CAWRATRAMSLNNSPLHF. The complete variable domain, with remaining parts taken from reference TRBV30 and TRBJ1-6, reads SQTIHQWPATLVQPVGSPLSLECTVEGTSNPNLYWYRQAAGRGLQLLFYSVGIGQISSEVPQNLSASRPQDRQFILSSKKLLLSDSGFYLCAWRATRAMSLNNSPLHFGNGTRLTVT.